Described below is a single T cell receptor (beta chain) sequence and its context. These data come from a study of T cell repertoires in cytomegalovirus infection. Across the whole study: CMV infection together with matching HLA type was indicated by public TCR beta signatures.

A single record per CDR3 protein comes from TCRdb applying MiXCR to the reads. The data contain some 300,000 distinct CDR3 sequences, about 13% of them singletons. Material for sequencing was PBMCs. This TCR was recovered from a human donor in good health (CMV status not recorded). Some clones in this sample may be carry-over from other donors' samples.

This CDR3 reads CASSYSFGTGEGGSYGYTF. The CDR3 DNA reads as TGTGCCAGCAGTTACTCATTTGGGACAGGGGAGGGTGGTAGCTATGGCTACACCTTC. This chain joins TRBV6-6 and TRBJ1-2; TRBD1 aligns across 10 bases. The CDR3 is 19 residues long. Germline V gene data show CDR1 as MNHNY and CDR2 as SVGAGI (reference sequence). V lost 0 bases, J lost 4 bases, and 14 bases stayed unmatched.